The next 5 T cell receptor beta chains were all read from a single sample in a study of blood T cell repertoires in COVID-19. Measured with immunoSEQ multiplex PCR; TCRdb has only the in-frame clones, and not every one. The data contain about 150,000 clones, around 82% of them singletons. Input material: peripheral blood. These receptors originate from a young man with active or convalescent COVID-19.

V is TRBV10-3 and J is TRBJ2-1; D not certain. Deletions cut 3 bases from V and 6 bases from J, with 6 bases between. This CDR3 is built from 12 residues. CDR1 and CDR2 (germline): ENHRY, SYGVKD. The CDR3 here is CAISDRINEQFF. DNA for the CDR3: TGTGCCATCAGTGACCGTATCAATGAGCAGTTCTTC.

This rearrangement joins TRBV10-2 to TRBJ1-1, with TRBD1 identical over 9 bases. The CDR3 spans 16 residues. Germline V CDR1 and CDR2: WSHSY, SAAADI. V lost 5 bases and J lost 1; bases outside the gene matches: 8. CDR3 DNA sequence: TGCGCCAGCAGTCCCGGGACAGGGAGGGGGAACACTGAAGCTTTCTTT. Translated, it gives CASSPGTGRGNTEAFF.

The CDR3 DNA follows: TGTGCCTGGAGTCCACGACGGACAGGGACTGGAAACACCATATATTTT. It translates to CAWSPRRTGTGNTIYF. The gene calls are TRBV30 and TRBJ1-3; TRBD1 matches at 8 bases. J gave up 2 bases and V 2 bases, and 8 bases lay outside the gene matches. Germline lookup yields CDR1 GTSNPN and CDR2 SVGIG (reference sequence). This CDR3 has 16 residues.

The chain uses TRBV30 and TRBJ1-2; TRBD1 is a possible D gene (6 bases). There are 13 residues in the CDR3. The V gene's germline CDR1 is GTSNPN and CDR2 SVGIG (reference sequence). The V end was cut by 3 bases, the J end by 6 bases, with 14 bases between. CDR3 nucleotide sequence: TGTGCCTGGAGGGCGGGGGGCCTCGATGGCTACACCTTC. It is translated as CAWRAGGLDGYTF.

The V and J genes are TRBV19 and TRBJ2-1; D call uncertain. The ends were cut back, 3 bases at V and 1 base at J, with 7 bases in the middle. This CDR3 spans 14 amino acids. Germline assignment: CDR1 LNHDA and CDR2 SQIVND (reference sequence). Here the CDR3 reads CASSMGSSYNEQFF. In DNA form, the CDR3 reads TGTGCCAGTAGTATGGGCAGTTCCTACAATGAGCAGTTCTTC.